A selection of T cell receptor beta chains follows, all from one sample in a study of cytomegalovirus exposure and HLA in healthy donors. The table came from immunoSEQ multiplex PCR; TCRdb's copy has only in-frame clones and leaves some out. The table has 100,000 to 150,000 clones, approximately 84% seen once. Sample: PBMCs. Source of these receptors: a woman in her 40s in good health and CMV-seronegative. Each CDR3 is given with its conserved first and last residue. D genes are given only for firm matches. Size is stated for part of the rows, as once, few or many counts, or as a class when the clone is expanded.

>TRBD2|TRBJ2-7|NA|TRBV19
CASSLSTSGVYEQYF
TGTGCCAGTAGTTTATCGACTAGCGGGGTCTACGAGCAGTACTTC
>TRBD1|TRBJ1-2|NA|TRBV6-6
CASSYSDGQGADGYTF
TGTGCCAGCAGTTACTCCGATGGACAGGGGGCGGATGGCTACACCTTC
>TRBD2|TRBJ2-3|few|TRBV5-6
CASSTGGPLAGEFTDTQYF
TGTGCCAGCAGCACTGGAGGTCCATTAGCGGGGGAATTCACAGATACGCAGTATTTT
>TRBD2|TRBJ2-7|NA|TRBV7-8
CASSLAPAGGGFEQYF
TGTGCCAGCAGCTTAGCACCAGCGGGGGGCGGTTTCGAGCAGTACTTC
>NA|TRBJ1-5|NA|TRBV19
CASSFTGSNQPQHF
TGTGCCAGTAGTTTCACAGGGAGCAATCAGCCCCAGCATTTT
>NA|TRBJ2-7|NA|TRBV30
CACTRRGLQGYEQYF
TGTGCCTGTACCAGGAGGGGGCTACAGGGCTACGAGCAGTACTTC
>NA|TRBJ2-3|NA|TRBV6-5
CASSYSMTSRTDTQYF
TGTGCCAGCAGTTACTCGATGACTAGTCGAACAGATACGCAGTATTTT
>NA|TRBJ2-7|NA|TRBV5-4
CASTLGPGSSYEQYF
TGTGCCAGCACCTTAGGCCCCGGGAGCTCCTACGAGCAGTACTTC
>TRBD2|TRBJ2-4|NA|TRBV4-1
CASSQESELAGAAKNSQYF
TGCGCCAGCAGCCAAGAGTCTGAACTAGCGGGAGCTGCCAAAAACAGTCAGTACTTC
>TRBD2|TRBJ2-3|NA|TRBV7-3
CASSRTGTTRTDTQYF
TGTGCCAGCAGCAGAACCGGGACTACCCGCACAGATACGCAGTATTTT
>TRBD1|TRBJ2-1|once|TRBV28
CASTPGQGGRNEQFF
TGTGCCAGCACCCCGGGACAGGGTGGCCGAAATGAGCAGTTCTTC
>NA|TRBJ2-3|few|TRBV11-2
CASSLLQDSTDTQYF
TGTGCCAGCAGCTTACTACAGGATAGCACAGATACGCAGTATTTT
>NA|TRBJ2-2|NA|TRBV11-3
CASSLATPGELFF
TGTGCCAGCAGCTTAGCGACACCCGGGGAGCTGTTTTTT
>NA|TRBJ1-4|NA|TRBV13
CASSLGGQPNEKLFF
TGTGCCAGCAGCTTGGGGGGGCAACCTAATGAAAAACTGTTTTTT
>NA|TRBJ1-2|NA|TRBV9
CASSVGQGYYGYTF
TGTGCCAGCAGCGTTGGCCAGGGCTACTATGGCTACACCTTC
>TRBD1|TRBJ1-1|NA|TRBV5-4
CASSLGQGARAFF
TGTGCCAGCAGTCTAGGACAGGGGGCAAGAGCTTTCTTT
>TRBD1|TRBJ2-7|NA|TRBV2
CASSDPGQGGGSMSYEQYF
TGTGCCAGCAGTGACCCCGGACAGGGGGGTGGGAGTATGTCCTACGAGCAGTACTTC
>TRBD1|TRBJ1-2|NA|TRBV6-5
CASSYSYRGKDYGYTF
TGTGCCAGCAGTTACTCATACAGGGGGAAGGACTATGGCTACACCTTC
>NA|TRBJ2-3|NA|TRBV27
CASSLSGAGRPDTQYF
TGTGCCAGCAGTTTATCCGGAGCAGGGCGGCCAGATACGCAGTATTTT
>TRBD2|TRBJ2-5|NA|TRBV4-2
CASSQEELGTSGGQGETQYF
TGTGCCAGCAGCCAAGAGGAATTAGGGACTAGCGGGGGGCAGGGGGAGACCCAGTACTTC